Below, 6 T cell receptor beta chains from the same sample are listed, as sequenced in a study of spatial heterogeneity in lung cancer. TCRdb re-derived calls from the 5' RACE reads in MiXCR, one entry per CDR3 protein. The profile covers about 45,000 distinct CDR3 sequences, with approximately 6.3% appearing a single time and about 39% taken by the ten largest. As to time point: sample taken at primary tumor resection. Sequencing used PBMCs, obtained at surgery. These receptors all come from a female donor with early-stage non-small cell lung cancer.

This clonotype was observed many times. The chain has TRBV15 and TRBJ2-1, with D possibly being TRBD2 (6 bases). Germline CDR1 reads LNHNV; CDR2 reads YYDKDF (reference sequence). The ends were cut back, 3 bases at V and 3 bases at J, with 12 bases in the middle. The CDR3 has 15 residues. This CDR3 is CATSSPQEGYNEQFF. CDR3 sequence (DNA): TGTGCCACCAGCAGCCCCCAGGAGGGCTACAATGAGCAGTTCTTC.

This clonotype was seen repeatedly, ten times or more. This rearrangement joins TRBV24-1 to TRBJ1-1; D uncertain. In germline, CDR1 is KGHDR, CDR2 SFDVKD. Trimming left V 2 bases short and J 4 bases short, with 10 bases between. CDR3 length: 14 residues. CDR3 sequence: CATSDSSGSTEAFF. In DNA form, the CDR3 reads TGTGCCACCAGTGATTCTTCAGGAAGCACTGAAGCTTTCTTT.

This clonotype was seen ten or more times. The rearrangement links TRBV6-5 to TRBJ1-6, with TRBD1 matching over 8 bases. This CDR3 is built from 15 residues. V dropped 6 bases and J dropped 9; count of bases not matched to a gene: 10. Germline lookup yields CDR1 MNHEY and CDR2 SVGAGI. This CDR3 reads CASRSNGQGVSPLHF. The DNA of the CDR3 is TGTGCCAGCAGAAGCAACGGACAGGGTGTTTCACCCCTCCACTTT.

A few counts support this clonotype. V gene TRBV19 combines with J gene TRBJ1-2; D may be TRBD1 (5 bases). In germline, CDR1 is LNHDA, CDR2 SQIVND (reference sequence). The CDR3 consists of 14 residues. Trimming took off 7 bases at V and 5 bases at J, with 17 bases between the two ends. The CDR3 region has the DNA TGTGCCAGTATTGGGGCAGTTTACGGATATGGCTACACCTTC. Its protein is CASIGAVYGYGYTF. The entire variable domain, with the rest obtained from reference TRBV19 and TRBJ1-2, is as follows: DGGITQSPKYLFRKEGQNVTLSCEQNLNHDAMYWYRQDPGQGLRLIYYSQIVNDFQKGDIAEGYSVSREKKESFPLTVTSAQKNPTAFYLCASIGAVYGYGYTFGSGTRLTVV.

The gene calls are TRBV7-2 and TRBJ1-5; D not resolved. CDR3 length: 14 amino acids. CDR1 is SGHTA, CDR2 FQGNSA, per germline. With 5 bases removed from V and 4 bases from J, the gap between germline ends came to 12 bases. Here the CDR3 DNA reads TGTGCCAGCAGCCCCAAGGTTGGGAATCAGCCCCAGCATTTT. Its protein is CASSPKVGNQPQHF. The complete variable domain, with remaining parts taken from reference TRBV7-2 and TRBJ1-5, reads GAGVSQSPSNKVTEKGKDVELRCDPISGHTALYWYRQSLGQGLEFLIYFQGNSAPDKSGLPSDRFSAERTGGSVSTLTIQRTQQEDSAVYLCASSPKVGNQPQHFGDGTRLSIL.

This clonotype was counted between two and nine times. CDR3 bases: TGTGCCAGCAGCTTTCGAGCTGACAGGGGGATGTCACCCCTCCACTTT. It specifies CASSFRADRGMSPLHF. This chain uses TRBV7-8 with TRBJ1-6, with 9 bases identical to TRBD1. The CDR3 contains 16 residues. V trimming: 3 bases; J trimming: 10 bases; junction bases outside the gene matches: 10. In germline, CDR1 is SGHVS, CDR2 FQNEAQ.